This T cell receptor beta chain came from a study of cytotoxic CD8 clonotypes in ibrutinib-treated CLL. Study-wide context: The subjects consisted of approximately twelve relapsed/refractory and about 14 treatment-naive individuals, with around 17 IGHV unmutated. Points from the study as a whole: Age-matched healthy donor levels were exceeded by baseline clonality, which tracked circulating CD8+ T-cell counts.

The V gene lost 3 bases and the J gene lost 0 bases, with 7 bases spanning the gap. CDR1 is KGHSH, CDR2 LQKENI, per germline. The CDR3 contains 14 residues. This clone was found once. Antigen specificity is unknown. Only in-frame clones appear in the TCRdb table, and some are missing; sequencing was by immunoSEQ multiplex PCR. Found here are about 140,000 clones, approximately 80% of them singletons; the top ten hold less than 9%. The chain links TRBV18 to TRBJ2-3; the D is unclear. The sequence came from a human donor with chronic lymphocytic leukemia. The sample in question was PBMCs, obtained after 36 months of ibrutinib treatment. This chain's CDR3 is CASSPSQSTDTQYF. The CDR3, as DNA: TGTGCCAGCTCACCTTCACAGAGCACAGATACGCAGTATTTT.